This T cell receptor (beta chain) was found in a study of T cell changes during pregnancy in multiple sclerosis (dated by TCRdb to the late 2010s). For context, the study as a whole: Changes in the T cell repertoire over the course of pregnancy were examined in this study in women with multiple sclerosis.

The germline V gene encodes CDR1 LNHDA and CDR2 SQIVND (reference sequence). V drops 5 bases and J drops 6 bases, leaving 14 bases in between. The CDR3 goes from the cysteine to the phenylalanine over 13 residues. Only the CDR3 region is kept as DNA, spanning 39 bases read in frame from base 1. The library came from the immunoSEQ multiplex PCR assay. TCRdb limited this immuneACCESS table to in-frame rearrangements with V and J called. A share of clones is missing; checked studies link under half to unresolved V genes, and the rest is unexplained. The sample includes over 55,000 clones, with roughly nine tenths observed a single time. The ten most abundant clones make up roughly 2.5% of the sample. Remarks on this clone: Its recognized antigen is unknown. The input lacks base qualities; no much larger clone sits a single base away.

The input for sequencing was peripheral blood, taken in the first trimester of pregnancy. The clonotype comes from a female donor with multiple sclerosis, enrolled in a pregnancy study. This receptor chain uses TRBV19 and TRBJ2-7; TRBD2 is a possible D gene, resting on 5 matching bases. The DNA is TGTGCCAGTAGTGAGGAGGACGCCACCGAGCAGTACTTC. This sequence encodes CASSEEDATEQYF.